This TCR beta chain was sequenced in a study of cytomegalovirus exposure and HLA in healthy donors. Study results and caveats: Previous analysis showed most TCR beta V segments were productive about 90% or about 30% of the time. The listing of 160 or so TCR beta chains classed them as cytomegalovirus-associated. TRBV6-2, TRBV6-3 and some other V segments were excluded as indistinguishable. Rarity marked most TCR sequences, yet some public TCRs occurred in many donors.

This clone was seen only a few times. The antigen is unknown. Both 60 Vbeta primers and 13 Jbeta primers went into the PCR. TCRdb's copy holds only in-frame clones and misses some; the assay was immunoSEQ multiplex PCR. The table includes about 93,000 clones, roughly 77% detected once. V was cut by 3 bases and J by 1 base, with 6 bases left in between. Germline V CDR1 and CDR2: SGHTA, FQGTGA. CDR3 length: 14 residues. The TCR sequence derives from a man aged 25-45 years in good health and CMV-seronegative. The rearrangement uses TRBV7-3 and TRBJ2-2; maybe TRBD2 (5 bases). Sequencing was done on a sample of PBMCs. CDR3 sequence (DNA): TGTGCCAGCAGCTTTGGACTGAACACCGGGGAGCTGTTTTTT. It specifies CASSFGLNTGELFF.